The 8 T cell receptor beta chains presented below share a single source sample, sequenced in a study of cytomegalovirus exposure and HLA in healthy donors. This PCR relied on a set of 60 Vbeta primers and 13 Jbeta primers. Measured with immunoSEQ multiplex PCR; TCRdb has only the in-frame clones, and not every one. Its clone listing holds over 45,000 clones. The sample consisted of PBMCs. These receptors all come from a woman in her forties in good health and CMV-seronegative.

This chain uses TRBV19 with TRBJ1-5; tentative D call: TRBD1 (5 bases). V gave up 5 bases and J gave up 1 base, with 9 bases separating them. CDR3 length: 14 amino acids. From germline, CDR1 is LNHDA and CDR2 SQIVND (reference sequence). The CDR3 region is CASSSGRSNQPQHF. The CDR3 bases are TGTGCCAGTAGTTCAGGGAGGAGCAATCAGCCCCAGCATTTT.

The V and J genes are TRBV18 and TRBJ2-5, with a weak D call TRBD2 (7 bases). Trimming shortened V by 1 base and J by 5 bases, and 14 bases separated the two germline ends. The CDR3 runs to 15 residues. Germline V gene sequence: CDR1 KGHSH, CDR2 LQKENI. CDR3 region: CASSPRQGREETQYF. The CDR3 nucleotides are TGTGCCAGCTCACCACGGCAGGGGAGGGAGGAGACCCAGTACTTC.

The rearrangement links TRBV7-8 to TRBJ2-5; tentative D call: TRBD1 (5 bases). Germline CDR1 reads SGHVS; CDR2 reads FQNEAQ. The CDR3 covers 14 residues. Trimming cost V 4 bases and J 2 bases, with 11 bases left between them. The CDR3 is CASSSMGRQETQYF. In DNA, the CDR3 is TGTGCCAGCAGCTCCATGGGGCGGCAAGAGACCCAGTACTTC.

This chain joins TRBV6-1 and TRBJ2-7, with 9 positions matching TRBD2. In germline, CDR1 is MNHNS, CDR2 SASEGT. J gave up 4 bases and V 2 bases, and 12 bases lay outside the gene matches. This CDR3 contains 17 residues. The CDR3 DNA reads as TGTGCCAGCAGTGAACGGGGACTAGCCGAATCCGTTTACGAGCAGTACTTC. This gives the protein CASSERGLAESVYEQYF.

V and J are TRBV29-1 and TRBJ1-2; TRBD1 matches at 7 bases. Germline-derived CDR1 and CDR2 are SQVTM and ANQGSEA. The CDR3 length is 13 residues. The V and J ends lost 7 bases and 5 bases, in that order; junction bases with no gene match: 10. CDR3 coding DNA: TGCAGCGCCACCACAGGGGTTGGATATGGCTACACCTTC. It codes for CSATTGVGYGYTF.

This rearrangement joins TRBV7-9 to TRBJ2-3, with TRBD1 matching 11 bases. This CDR3 contains 15 residues. J was trimmed by 6 bases and V by 5 bases; bases with no gene match: 7. CDR1 is SEHNR, CDR2 FQNEAQ, per germline (reference sequence). CDR3 sequence: CASSRGTGGFDTQYF. CDR3 DNA: TGTGCCAGCAGCCGCGGGACAGGGGGTTTTGATACGCAGTATTTT.

The chain has TRBV5-1 and TRBJ2-3, with D perhaps matching TRBD2 (5 bases). Trimming took 0 bases from V and 6 from J, leaving 14 bases between them. Germline lookup yields CDR1 SGHRS and CDR2 YFSETQ. The CDR3 contains 15 residues. This chain's CDR3 is CASSLGRARVDTQYF. CDR3 bases: TGCGCCAGCAGCTTGGGGCGGGCGCGGGTCGATACGCAGTATTTT.

The chain joins TRBV7-9 to TRBJ1-2; D is undetermined. Germline CDR1 reads SEHNR; CDR2 reads FQNEAQ (reference sequence). V shed 1 base and J shed 6 bases, with 12 bases lying between them. CDR3 length equals 14 residues. The CDR3 coding sequence is TGTGCCAGCAGCTTAGAAAGCTCCGTAAATGGCTACACCTTC. This encodes CASSLESSVNGYTF.